The rows below give T cell receptor beta chains drawn from one sample of a study of blood T cells in healthy people across ages. TCRdb called the 5' RACE reads again in MiXCR, with one record for every CDR3 protein. Altogether 800,000 to 950,000 distinct CDR3 sequences are present, around 48% being singletons, with the ten largest covering roughly 12%. Specimen: blood. These TCRs come from a man younger than 40 in good health. The CDR3 runs from the conserved cysteine through the conserved F or W. A D gene is named only where the DNA matches it firmly. Clone sizes are given selectively: once, few, many, or a class where the clone is expanded.

abundance: NA; d_gene: TRBD2; v_gene: TRBV9; j_gene: TRBJ2-1; CDR3nt: TGTGCCAGCAGAAATCCTAGCGGGGTGCACAATGAGCAGTTCTTC; CDR3aa: CASRNPSGVHNEQFF
abundance: few; d_gene: NA; v_gene: TRBV15; j_gene: TRBJ2-6; CDR3nt: TGTGCCACCAGCAGAGGTTCCGGCTCTGGGGCCAACGTCCTGACTTTC; CDR3aa: CATSRGSGSGANVLTF
abundance: NA; d_gene: TRBD1; v_gene: TRBV29-1; j_gene: TRBJ2-7; CDR3nt: TGCAGCGTTCTACGACAGGGGCGCTACGAGCAGTACTTC; CDR3aa: CSVLRQGRYEQYF
abundance: NA; d_gene: NA; v_gene: TRBV4-1; j_gene: TRBJ2-1; CDR3nt: TGCGCCAGCAGCCAACCCCGACTAGACCCGACCCAGTTCTTC; CDR3aa: CASSQPRLDPTQFF
abundance: once; d_gene: NA; v_gene: TRBV29-1; j_gene: TRBJ1-3; CDR3nt: TGCAGCGTCTTGGGGGGTACCTCCTCTGGAAACACCATATATTTT; CDR3aa: CSVLGGTSSGNTIYF
abundance: once; d_gene: NA; v_gene: TRBV10-1; j_gene: TRBJ2-3; CDR3nt: TGCGCCAGCAGTGAGGGCCTAGGAGGCACAGATACGCAGTATTTT; CDR3aa: CASSEGLGGTDTQYF
abundance: NA; d_gene: NA; v_gene: TRBV11-2; j_gene: TRBJ2-3; CDR3nt: TGTGCCAGCAGCAAGAGGGAGCCTCCCAGCCACTCAGATACGCAGTATTTT; CDR3aa: CASSKREPPSHSDTQYF
abundance: NA; d_gene: NA; v_gene: TRBV18; j_gene: TRBJ2-7; CDR3nt: TGTGCCAGCTCACCCCTGGGCCTAGAGAACTACGAGCAGTACTTC; CDR3aa: CASSPLGLENYEQYF
abundance: few; d_gene: NA; v_gene: TRBV3-1; j_gene: TRBJ2-7; CDR3nt: TGTGCCAGCAGCCAAGTGAAGGGAGGGCAGTACTTC; CDR3aa: CASSQVKGGQYF
abundance: NA; d_gene: TRBD1; v_gene: TRBV28; j_gene: TRBJ2-5; CDR3nt: TGTGCCAGCAGCCAACCGGGACAGCAAGAGACCCAGTACTTC; CDR3aa: CASSQPGQQETQYF
abundance: once; d_gene: NA; v_gene: TRBV6-6; j_gene: TRBJ2-4; CDR3nt: TGTGCCAGCAGTTACGGCAGTGACATTCAGTACTTC; CDR3aa: CASSYGSDIQYF
abundance: NA; d_gene: NA; v_gene: TRBV5-5; j_gene: TRBJ2-7; CDR3nt: TGTGCCAGCAGCGCTTACGCCGGGGGAGAATACGAGCAGTACTTC; CDR3aa: CASSAYAGGEYEQYF
abundance: NA; d_gene: NA; v_gene: TRBV6-2/TRBV6-3; j_gene: TRBJ2-5; CDR3nt: TGTGCCAGCAGTGGACTACTAGTTGACGAGACCCAGTACTTC; CDR3aa: CASSGLLVDETQYF
abundance: few; d_gene: NA; v_gene: TRBV4-1; j_gene: TRBJ2-7; CDR3nt: TGCGCCAGCAGCCAAGTTGGTCCGGGGGGCGGCGAGCAGTACTTC; CDR3aa: CASSQVGPGGGEQYF
abundance: NA; d_gene: NA; v_gene: TRBV12-3/TRBV12-4; j_gene: TRBJ1-6; CDR3nt: TGTGCCAGCAGCCGAGAGGACAGTATAATTTCACCCCTCCACTTT; CDR3aa: CASSREDSIISPLHF
abundance: few; d_gene: NA; v_gene: TRBV20-1; j_gene: TRBJ2-7; CDR3nt: TGCAGTGCTAGAGGCAGGGTAGAGCACGTTGTGTACTTC; CDR3aa: CSARGRVEHVVYF
abundance: NA; d_gene: NA; v_gene: TRBV7-3; j_gene: TRBJ2-7; CDR3nt: TGTGCCAGCAGCCTACGGGGGCAGGCCCTAACCTACGAGCAGTACTTC; CDR3aa: CASSLRGQALTYEQYF
abundance: NA; d_gene: NA; v_gene: TRBV12-3/TRBV12-4; j_gene: TRBJ2-3; CDR3nt: TGTGCCAGCAGTATACAGCAGGCCGATACGCAGTATTTT; CDR3aa: CASSIQQADTQYF
abundance: NA; d_gene: NA; v_gene: TRBV7-2; j_gene: TRBJ1-6; CDR3nt: TGTGCCAGCAGCGAGCATCTCGGGGAGGTCAATTCACCCCTCCACTTT; CDR3aa: CASSEHLGEVNSPLHF
abundance: few; d_gene: TRBD1; v_gene: TRBV29-1; j_gene: TRBJ2-7; CDR3nt: TGCAGCGTTGAAGGTGGCCGGGACAGTGACTACGAGCAGTACTTC; CDR3aa: CSVEGGRDSDYEQYF
abundance: NA; d_gene: TRBD2; v_gene: TRBV29-1; j_gene: TRBJ2-3; CDR3nt: TGCAGCGGAGGGACTAGCGGGGACACTACCACAGATACGCAGTATTTT; CDR3aa: CSGGTSGDTTTDTQYF
abundance: few; d_gene: TRBD1; v_gene: TRBV4-1; j_gene: TRBJ2-3; CDR3nt: TGCGCCAGCAGCCGAGATGTGGACAGGGCTGGCGATACGCAGTATTTT; CDR3aa: CASSRDVDRAGDTQYF
abundance: NA; d_gene: NA; v_gene: TRBV25-1; j_gene: TRBJ2-1; CDR3nt: TGTGCCAGCAGTGAATCAGGGGCCTCCTACAATGAGCAGTTCTTC; CDR3aa: CASSESGASYNEQFF
abundance: few; d_gene: NA; v_gene: TRBV4-1; j_gene: TRBJ2-7; CDR3nt: TGCGCCAGCAGCCAAGGGGACGGACAGCACCCTACCTACGAGCAGTACTTC; CDR3aa: CASSQGDGQHPTYEQYF
abundance: NA; d_gene: NA; v_gene: TRBV7-9; j_gene: TRBJ2-2; CDR3nt: TGTGCCAGCAGCTTTCAGGGAATGGGCGGGGAGCTGTTTTTT; CDR3aa: CASSFQGMGGELFF
abundance: NA; d_gene: NA; v_gene: TRBV7-3; j_gene: TRBJ2-7; CDR3nt: TGTGCCAGCAGCTTTTCCGGGGGTGGGGGGCACTACAATGAGCAGTACTTC; CDR3aa: CASSFSGGGGHYNEQYF
abundance: NA; d_gene: NA; v_gene: TRBV5-1; j_gene: TRBJ2-7; CDR3nt: TGCGCCAGCAGCTTGGAAGGTTCTCTCGAGCAGTACTTC; CDR3aa: CASSLEGSLEQYF
abundance: few; d_gene: TRBD1; v_gene: TRBV20-1; j_gene: TRBJ2-6; CDR3nt: TGCAGTGCTCCCGGACAGGGATTAGCTGGGGCCAACGTCCTGACTTTC; CDR3aa: CSAPGQGLAGANVLTF
abundance: NA; d_gene: NA; v_gene: TRBV10-3; j_gene: TRBJ1-2; CDR3nt: TGTGCCATCAGTGAAGGGGCAGGGTGGGACTATGGCTACACCTTC; CDR3aa: CAISEGAGWDYGYTF
abundance: NA; d_gene: NA; v_gene: TRBV5-1; j_gene: TRBJ2-1; CDR3nt: TGCGCCAGCAGTCCCAATGGCCTTGAGCAGTTCTTC; CDR3aa: CASSPNGLEQFF
abundance: NA; d_gene: NA; v_gene: TRBV4-1; j_gene: TRBJ2-3; CDR3nt: TGCGCCAGCAGCCAAGATAGGACGGGTGGGCGGGCAGATACGCAGTATTTT; CDR3aa: CASSQDRTGGRADTQYF
abundance: NA; d_gene: NA; v_gene: TRBV12-3/TRBV12-4; j_gene: TRBJ1-5; CDR3nt: TGTGCCAGCAGAGTGGGAGATCAGCCCCAGCATTTT; CDR3aa: CASRVGDQPQHF
abundance: few; d_gene: NA; v_gene: TRBV2; j_gene: TRBJ1-6; CDR3nt: TGTGCCAGCACCCTTTGGGAGAAAAATTCACCCCTCCACTTT; CDR3aa: CASTLWEKNSPLHF
abundance: NA; d_gene: NA; v_gene: TRBV12-3/TRBV12-4; j_gene: TRBJ2-7; CDR3nt: TGTGCCAGCACCCAGGGTAAAGAGCAGTACTTC; CDR3aa: CASTQGKEQYF
abundance: NA; d_gene: TRBD1; v_gene: TRBV20-1; j_gene: TRBJ2-7; CDR3nt: TGCAGTGCTAGAGATATACTCAGGGGGCTCGAGCAGTACTTC; CDR3aa: CSARDILRGLEQYF
abundance: many; d_gene: TRBD1; v_gene: TRBV20-1; j_gene: TRBJ2-5; CDR3nt: TGCAGTGCTAGCCGGACAGGGTTTGAGACCCAGTACTTC; CDR3aa: CSASRTGFETQYF
abundance: few; d_gene: NA; v_gene: TRBV28; j_gene: TRBJ2-1; CDR3nt: TGTGCCAGCAGTTTATCCACCAAATATAACAGGGGGGGTCAGTTCTTC; CDR3aa: CASSLSTKYNRGGQFF
abundance: few; d_gene: TRBD1; v_gene: TRBV14; j_gene: TRBJ1-4; CDR3nt: TGTGCCAGCAGCCAAAGACAGGGAACCAATGAAAAACTGTTTTTT; CDR3aa: CASSQRQGTNEKLFF
abundance: NA; d_gene: TRBD2; v_gene: TRBV5-6; j_gene: TRBJ2-1; CDR3nt: TGTGCCAGCAGCTCGGGACTAGCGGGGGGGCTTGCCTACAATGAGCAGTTCTTC; CDR3aa: CASSSGLAGGLAYNEQFF
abundance: NA; d_gene: NA; v_gene: TRBV7-9; j_gene: TRBJ1-1; CDR3nt: TGTGCCAGCAGCTTAGATCCCGACAGGATGAACGCTGAAGCTTTCTTT; CDR3aa: CASSLDPDRMNAEAFF
abundance: NA; d_gene: NA; v_gene: TRBV5-5; j_gene: TRBJ2-5; CDR3nt: TGTGCCAGCAGCTTAAGACAGTCCCAAGAGACCCAGTACTTC; CDR3aa: CASSLRQSQETQYF
abundance: NA; d_gene: TRBD2; v_gene: TRBV6-5; j_gene: TRBJ2-3; CDR3nt: TGTGCCAGCAGTCAACTAGCGGTTAACACAGATACGCAGTATTTT; CDR3aa: CASSQLAVNTDTQYF
abundance: NA; d_gene: NA; v_gene: TRBV5-1; j_gene: TRBJ1-2; CDR3nt: TGCGCCAGCAGCTTGGGACCGGTTAACTATGGCTACACCTTC; CDR3aa: CASSLGPVNYGYTF